This TCR beta chain was captured by sequencing in a study of blood T cells in healthy people across ages. General study results and limits: Roughly linearly, TCR beta diversity per million T cells fell as age increased.

CDR3 length: 15 amino acids. V gave up 1 base and J gave up 0 bases, with 10 bases separating them. Germline V gene sequence: CDR1 LGHNA, CDR2 YSLEER. As regards this clonotype: As yet, its antigen is unknown.

The use of a sample-barcoded 5' primer and a J-beta primer mix characterized a second PCR of roughly 6 to 11 cycles. Every single cDNA molecule received a tag from a template-switch adaptor with 12 random nucleotides. Each CDR3 protein is one row after TCRdb ran MiXCR on the 5' RACE reads. The profile shows under 850,000 distinct CDR3 sequences, roughly 34% of them singletons. In terms of origin and age, donors were healthy Caucasian individuals from Russia aged roughly 6 to 100. PBMCs, at least 6 million per sample, were isolated. The gene calls are TRBV4-3 and TRBJ2-7, with a tentative D call TRBD1 (5 bases). This receptor was obtained from a man aged 18 to 30 in good health. The source material was blood. This CDR3 reads CASSQAVGLSYEQYF. The CDR3 DNA sequence: TGCGCCAGCAGCCAAGCTGTGGGGCTCTCCTACGAGCAGTACTTC.